This TCR beta chain came from a study of T cell repertoires in cytomegalovirus infection. Overall study context: Epitope selection comprised recently identified HLA-C-restricted CMV epitopes and well-studied HLA-B-restricted CMV epitopes. Both a matching HLA type and CMV infection were indicated by public TCR beta signatures.

On this clonotype itself: No antigen is known for it.

MiXCR, run by TCRdb on the reads, gives a single entry per CDR3 protein. The profile shows 300,000 to 400,000 distinct CDR3 sequences, roughly 28% of them singletons. General observations from the study: Carriers of CMV plus the relevant HLA were identified by cumulative public TCR beta family frequency. There were HLA-C-restricted CMV-specific TCR beta clonotypes dominating the ex vivo response.

V was shortened by 6 bases and J by 5 bases, with 11 bases between the two germline ends. This CDR3 spans 13 amino acids. This TCR came from a human donor in good health (CMV status not recorded). Some clones in this sample may be carry-over from other donors' samples. The specimen was cultured PBMCs, collected from culture after CMV antigen stimulation. The chain links TRBV12-3 or TRBV12-4 to TRBJ2-4; D not certain. CDR3 amino acids: CASSPAGENIQYF. The CDR3 DNA reads as TGTGCCAGCAGCCCGGCAGGAGAAAACATTCAGTACTTC.